The next 23 T cell receptor beta chains were all read from a single sample in a study of blood T cell repertoires in COVID-19. Using immunoSEQ multiplex PCR, the repertoire was profiled, and TCRdb retains in-frame clones only, with some absent. The profile shows 200,000 to 250,000 clones, over 80% of them singletons. The sequencing sample was made of peripheral blood. The receptors were gathered from a man aged 30 to 45 with COVID-19, enrolled during active disease.

V is TRBV29-1 and J is TRBJ2-1; 10 bases agree with TRBD2. The trim removed 1 base at V and 8 bases at J, leaving 5 bases unmatched. Germline CDR1 reads SQVTM; CDR2 reads ANQGSEA. CDR3 length: 14 amino acids. CDR3 sequence (DNA): TGCAGCGTTGAAGGGCTAGCGGGAGCCGATGAGCAGTTCTTC. It codes for CSVEGLAGADEQFF.

The V call is TRBV3-1 (or the pseudogene TRBV3-2), the J call TRBJ2-1; D not resolved. CDR1 and CDR2 (germline): LGHDT, YNNKEL (reference sequence). Trimming pared 1 base from V and 5 bases from J, leaving 12 bases between. The CDR3 sequence is 15 residues long. The DNA for the CDR3 is TGTGCCAGCAGCCAAGCTGGCGGTTCGAACAATGAGCAGTTCTTC. This gives the protein CASSQAGGSNNEQFF.

The chain employs TRBV5-6 and TRBJ1-2, with 7 nucleotides matching TRBD1. CDR1 and CDR2 from the germline V gene are SGHDT and YYEEEE. J lost 4 bases, V lost 5 bases, and 5 bases had no gene match. CDR3 length: 13 amino acids. The CDR3 DNA sequence: TGTGCCAGCAGTTCGGGACAGACCTATGGCTACACCTTC. This gives the protein CASSSGQTYGYTF. Combining the CDR3 with reference TRBV5-6 and TRBJ1-2 gives the whole variable domain DAGVTQSPTHLIKTRGQQVTLRCSPKSGHDTVSWYQQALGQGPQFIFQYYEEEERQRGNFPDRFSGHQFPNYSSELNVNALLLGDSALYLCASSSGQTYGYTFGSGTRLTVV.

V gene TRBV9 combines with J gene TRBJ1-3; D is possibly TRBD1 (5 bases). Trimming removed 3 bases from V and 0 bases from J, with 10 bases in between. This CDR3 is 15 amino acids long. Per the germline V gene, CDR1 is SGDLS and CDR2 is YYNGEE. CDR3 sequence: CASSATGNSGNTIYF. Here the CDR3 DNA reads TGTGCCAGCAGCGCTACAGGCAACTCTGGAAACACCATATATTTT.

The chain employs TRBV7-8 and TRBJ2-2; TRBD2 matches at 10 bases. This CDR3 comprises 15 residues. Looked up from germline, CDR1 is SGHVS and CDR2 is FQNEAQ. The V segment lost 4 bases and the J segment 5 bases; nucleotides outside the gene matches: 4. The chain's CDR3 is CASSSYSGGTGELFF. The CDR3 region has the DNA TGTGCCAGCAGCTCCTATAGCGGGGGGACCGGGGAGCTGTTTTTT.

In its sample, this clone was seen a few times. The CDR3 region is CAVDRGGTEAFF. The DNA of the CDR3 is TGTGCCGTAGATAGGGGCGGCACTGAAGCTTTCTTT. This chain uses TRBV7-2 with TRBJ1-1; a possible D gene is TRBD1 (5 bases). CDR1 is SGHTA, CDR2 FQGNSA, per germline. The CDR3 has 12 amino acids. Trimming pared 11 bases from V and 4 bases from J, leaving 14 bases between.

The chain uses TRBV9 and TRBJ1-1; D might be TRBD1 (5 bases). This CDR3 contains 15 residues. In germline, CDR1 is SGDLS, CDR2 YYNGEE. V was pared by 3 bases and J by 4 bases, with 16 bases between. CDR3 sequence reads: CASSAGLSRVTEAFF. CDR3 DNA sequence: TGTGCCAGCAGCGCAGGGCTTAGTCGGGTCACTGAAGCTTTCTTT.

V is TRBV6-5 and J is TRBJ2-7; the D gene is possibly TRBD1 (5 bases). The CDR3 consists of 15 residues. The V gene lost 0 bases and the J gene lost 3 bases, with 12 bases spanning the gap. Germline V CDR1 and CDR2: MNHEY, SVGAGI. The CDR3 nucleotides are TGTGCCAGCAGTTACTCAGGGGATGAAAACTACGAGCAGTACTTC. It yields the protein CASSYSGDENYEQYF.

Note on this clone: This likely comes from a read error, as the CDR3 has no conserved phenylalanine or tryptophan at its end. It is unclear where the CDR3 begins or ends on the DNA, so no DNA is shown, and the CDR3 is as TCRdb lists it. The chain combines TRBV5-8 with TRBJ1-4; TRBD1, the table's D call, was not compared with the DNA. From its first to its last residue, the CDR3 has 13 amino acids. CDR1 is SGHTS, CDR2 YDEGEE, per germline. CDR3 loop: CASSLVPRTGPYL.

The chain uses TRBV9 and TRBJ2-7; D is undetermined. There are 13 residues in the CDR3. CDR1 and CDR2 from the germline V gene are SGDLS and YYNGEE. The V end lost 4 bases, the J end lost 3 bases, and 11 bases lay between the germline ends. DNA for the CDR3: TGTGCCAGCAGCCCGAGTCCCCACTACGAGCAGTACTTC. Its translation is CASSPSPHYEQYF. Variable domain in full (rest from reference TRBV9 and TRBJ2-7): DSGVTQTPKHLITATGQRVTLRCSPRSGDLSVYWYQQSLDQGLQFLIQYYNGEERAKGNILERFSAQQFPDLHSELNLSSLELGDSALYFCASSPSPHYEQYFGPGTRLTVT.

The V call is TRBV9, the J call TRBJ2-5; TRBD2 matches at 10 bases. The CDR3 sequence is 15 residues long. Trimming removed 3 bases from V and 9 bases from J; junction bases left unmatched: 11. From germline, CDR1 is SGDLS and CDR2 YYNGEE. The CDR3 DNA follows: TGTGCCAGCAGCGCTACTAGCGGGATCTTTCGGGCCCAGTACTTC. Translated: CASSATSGIFRAQYF. The whole variable domain, remainder taken from reference TRBV9 and TRBJ2-5, is DSGVTQTPKHLITATGQRVTLRCSPRSGDLSVYWYQQSLDQGLQFLIQYYNGEERAKGNILERFSAQQFPDLHSELNLSSLELGDSALYFCASSATSGIFRAQYFGPGTRLLVL.

The V and J genes are TRBV5-1 and TRBJ2-7; 11 bases are a match to TRBD2. Trimming at V came to 2 bases and at J to 0 bases, leaving 10 bases not matched to a gene. Germline V CDR1 and CDR2: SGHRS, YFSETQ. The CDR3 spans 18 residues. The CDR3 loop reads CASSFLAGGPLSSYEQYF. The DNA of the CDR3 is TGCGCCAGCAGCTTCTTAGCGGGAGGGCCCTTAAGCTCCTACGAGCAGTACTTC. Full variable domain (outside the CDR3, taken from reference TRBV5-1 and TRBJ2-7): KAGVTQTPRYLIKTRGQQVTLSCSPISGHRSVSWYQQTPGQGLQFLFEYFSETQRNKGNFPGRFSGRQFSNSRSEMNVSTLELGDSALYLCASSFLAGGPLSSYEQYFGPGTRLTVT.

This clone was seen only once. The chain has TRBV28 and TRBJ2-2; perhaps TRBD2 as D (6 bases). V lost 3 bases and J 4 bases, leaving 15 bases between the germline ends. CDR3 length: 16 residues. Germline CDR1 reads MDHEN; CDR2 reads SYDVKM. CDR3: CASSFGGRAGTGELFF. The CDR3 DNA reads TGTGCCAGCAGTTTCGGGGGACGAGCGGGCACCGGGGAGCTGTTTTTT.

The J gene is TRBJ2-7, the V gene TRBV12-5, with TRBD2 matching over 8 bases. Germline trimming cut 0 bases from V and 2 bases from J; bases unmatched to any gene: 12. CDR3 length: 18 amino acids. Germline loops: CDR1 LGHNT, CDR2 FRNRAP. The CDR3 sequence is CASGLVWTSGGDAYEQYF. The CDR3 nucleotides are TGTGCTAGTGGTTTGGTGTGGACATCGGGGGGGGATGCCTACGAGCAGTACTTC.

The V call is TRBV3-1 (or the pseudogene TRBV3-2), the J call TRBJ1-4, with D unclear. This CDR3 contains 13 residues. V was trimmed by 4 bases and J by 3 bases, leaving 6 bases between them. Germline CDR1 and CDR2: LGHDT and YNNKEL (reference sequence). The CDR3 sequence is CASSRRSNEKLFF. The CDR3 DNA is TGTGCCAGCAGCCGCAGATCTAATGAAAAACTGTTTTTT.

J is TRBJ2-7 and V is TRBV6-2 or TRBV6-3, with TRBD1 matching over 7 bases. The CDR3 runs to 15 residues. Trimming took 5 bases from V and 5 from J; bases not matched to a gene: 12. CDR1 MNHEY and CDR2 SVGEGT come from the germline V gene. CDR3 nucleotide sequence: TGTGCCAGCAGTGTGATCACAGGGGAAAAGGACGAGCAGTACTTC. It specifies CASSVITGEKDEQYF.

This clone appeared a single time. The CDR3 protein is CASSLGDRDEQYF. The CDR3 nucleotides read TGTGCCAGCAGCTTGGGCGACCGGGACGAGCAGTACTTC. The V call is TRBV5-4, the J call TRBJ2-7; D not certain. Germline assignment: CDR1 SGHNT and CDR2 YYREEE (reference sequence). V was clipped by 0 bases and J by 5 bases, with 9 bases between them. This CDR3 contains 13 residues.

This chain connects TRBV4-3 to TRBJ2-2; 8 nucleotides agree with TRBD1. There are 16 residues in the CDR3. Germline V gene data show CDR1 as LGHNA and CDR2 as YSLEER. The ends lost 6 bases at V and 3 bases at J; junction bases unmatched: 9. The CDR3 DNA reads TGCGCCAGCAGGCTATCGACAGGGGCATACACCGGGGAGCTGTTTTTT. It yields the protein CASRLSTGAYTGELFF.

In this sample, this clone turned up once. The J gene is TRBJ1-1, the V gene TRBV5-1, with no clear D. Deletions cut 0 bases from V and 4 bases from J, with 4 bases between. Germline V gene data show CDR1 as SGHRS and CDR2 as YFSETQ. This CDR3 comprises 12 residues. CDR3 in amino acids: CASSLGPTEAFF. The CDR3 DNA sequence: TGCGCCAGCAGCTTGGGGCCCACTGAAGCTTTCTTT. Full variable domain (outside the CDR3, taken from reference TRBV5-1 and TRBJ1-1): KAGVTQTPRYLIKTRGQQVTLSCSPISGHRSVSWYQQTPGQGLQFLFEYFSETQRNKGNFPGRFSGRQFSNSRSEMNVSTLELGDSALYLCASSLGPTEAFFGQGTRLTVV.

The chain uses TRBV7-9 and TRBJ1-1; 9 bases are shared with TRBD1. Germline lookup yields CDR1 SEHNR and CDR2 FQNEAQ (reference sequence). Losses at the gene ends were 0 bases for V and 5 bases for J; bases not matched to a gene: 1. This CDR3 has 14 residues. The CDR3 nucleotides are TGTGCCAGCAGCTTAGCGGACAGGGGTACTGAAGCTTTCTTT. Its translation: CASSLADRGTEAFF.

The chain is built from TRBV7-9 and TRBJ2-7, with TRBD1 identical over 8 bases. The CDR3 is 16 residues long. CDR1 and CDR2 from the germline V gene are SEHNR and FQNEAQ (reference sequence). The V and J ends lost 1 base and 1 base, in that order; junction bases with no gene match: 6. CDR3 bases: TGTGCCAGCAGCTTAGAGGGGACAGGTACTTCCTACGAGCAGTACTTC. Protein sequence: CASSLEGTGTSYEQYF.

This chain links TRBV7-9 with TRBJ2-1; perhaps TRBD2 as D (6 bases). The CDR3 runs 12 residues. Trimming took 3 bases from V and 9 from J, leaving 9 bases between them. CDR1 is SEHNR and CDR2 is FQNEAQ in the germline V gene (reference sequence). This chain's CDR3 is CASSFAGSEQFF. Here the CDR3 DNA reads TGTGCCAGCAGCTTTGCGGGGTCTGAGCAGTTCTTC.

V and J are TRBV19 and TRBJ1-2; D might be TRBD1 (5 bases). The V gene's germline CDR1 is LNHDA and CDR2 SQIVND (reference sequence). This CDR3 contains 12 residues. V dropped 11 bases and J dropped 2 bases, with 12 bases sitting between them. DNA of the CDR3: TGTGCCGCGTCCGGACACAACTATGGCTACACCTTC. It translates to CAASGHNYGYTF.